A selection of T cell receptor beta chains follows, all from one sample in a study of response to subunit inactivated influenza vaccine. MiXCR, applied by TCRdb to the RT-PCR reads, yields one record per CDR3 protein. The table records roughly 290,000 distinct CDR3 sequences, roughly a fifth of them present only once. The starting material was PBMCs from blood, obtained less than 22 months after vaccination. The receptors were gathered from a man between 50 and 69 years old who received an inactivated influenza vaccine. Both conserved end residues are part of each CDR3. Fields, in order: V gene, CDR3 length, J gene, clone size, D gene, CDR3 DNA, CDR3 protein. D genes are given only for firm matches. Size is stated for part of the rows, as once, few or many counts, or as a class when the clone is expanded.

TRBV5-4	17	TRBJ1-2	.	TRBD1	TGTGCCAGCAGCTTGGACCTTGCAGCAGGGGGCACCTATGGCTACACCTTC	CASSLDLAAGGTYGYTF
TRBV9	12	TRBJ2-1	.	.	TGTGCCAGCAGGGGCCCCGGGAATGAGCAGTTCTTC	CASRGPGNEQFF
TRBV20-1	14	TRBJ1-5	few	TRBD1	TGCAGTGCTCTAGACAGGGGCCCCCGGAATCCCCAGCATTTT	CSALDRGPRNPQHF
TRBV7-9	15	TRBJ2-1	.	TRBD2	TGTGCCAGCAGTAGGACTAGAACCTCCTACAATGAGCAGTTCTTC	CASSRTRTSYNEQFF
TRBV7-9	10	TRBJ2-3	few	.	TGTGCCAGCAGCGGGGAGGCGCAGTATTTT	CASSGEAQYF
TRBV12-3/TRBV12-4	15	TRBJ1-6	.	.	TGTGCCAGCAGTCAAGGGGCCGGGTTTGGTTCACCCCTCCACTTT	CASSQGAGFGSPLHF
TRBV30	12	TRBJ2-2	.	.	TGTGCCTGGAGATGGGACACCGGGGAGCTGTTTTTT	CAWRWDTGELFF
TRBV4-2	14	TRBJ1-4	.	.	TGTGCCAGCAGCCAGAAAAGGGTGGGTGAAAAACTGTTTTTT	CASSQKRVGEKLFF
TRBV29-1	14	TRBJ2-5	.	TRBD2	TGCAGCGTTGACGCCGGGACTAGACAAGAGACCCAGTACTTC	CSVDAGTRQETQYF
TRBV10-3	13	TRBJ1-3	many	.	TGTGCCATTAGGGACCGCTCTGGAAACACCATATATTTT	CAIRDRSGNTIYF